The 10 T cell receptor beta chains listed next were all sequenced from one sample in a study of technical replicates of blood from four donors. Only in-frame clones appear in the TCRdb table, and some are missing; sequencing was by immunoSEQ multiplex PCR. This sample carries some 14,000 clones, over 90% of them seen once, and the ten largest clones take roughly 6.8%. What was sequenced was PBMCs. These receptors all come from a human donor in good health.

The chain has TRBV28 and TRBJ1-3; D gene uncertain. The V gene's germline CDR1 is MDHEN and CDR2 SYDVKM. There are 15 residues in the CDR3. Trimming cost V 4 bases and J 2 bases, with 12 bases left between them. The CDR3 DNA reads as TGTGCCAGCAGTTCCCAGCAGGTCGCTGGAAACACCATATATTTT. It specifies CASSSQQVAGNTIYF. Full variable domain (missing parts from reference TRBV28 and TRBJ1-3): DVKVTQSSRYLVKRTGEKVFLECVQDMDHENMFWYRQDPGLGLRLIYFSYDVKMKEKGDIPEGYSVSREKKERFSLILESASTNQTSMYLCASSSQQVAGNTIYFGEGSWLTVV.

Written as DNA, the CDR3 is TGTGCCAGCAGCTTGAAAGACTTGGAAGAGACCCAGTACTTC. It yields the protein CASSLKDLEETQYF. The chain uses TRBV7-6 and TRBJ2-5; D is undetermined. Trimming took 3 bases from V and 3 from J, leaving 11 bases between them. The CDR3 covers 14 residues. Germline-derived CDR1 and CDR2 are SGHVS and FNYEAQ. Full variable domain (missing parts from reference TRBV7-6 and TRBJ2-5): GAGVSQSPRYKVTKRGQDVALRCDPISGHVSLYWYRQALGQGPEFLTYFNYEAQQDKSGLPNDRFSAERPEGSISTLTIQRTEQRDSAMYRCASSLKDLEETQYFGPGTRLLVL.

The genes are TRBV25-1 and TRBJ2-7; TRBD1 agrees at 12 bases. After removal of 3 bases from V and 7 bases from J, the junction contained 7 bases not matched to a gene. The CDR3 spans 15 residues. Per the germline V gene, CDR1 is MGHDK and CDR2 is SYGVNS. The CDR3: CASSDAGTGGQEQYF. As DNA, the CDR3 is TGTGCCAGCAGTGATGCCGGGACAGGGGGCCAGGAGCAGTACTTC.

V and J are TRBV19 and TRBJ2-3; TRBD2 matches 10 bases. CDR1 and CDR2 from the germline V gene are LNHDA and SQIVND (reference sequence). V lost 4 bases to trimming and J lost 2 bases; unmatched junction nucleotides: 3. CDR3 length: 15 residues. CDR3 residues: CASSTGLAATDTQYF. For the CDR3, the DNA is TGTGCCAGTAGTACCGGACTAGCGGCCACAGATACGCAGTATTTT.

This rearrangement joins TRBV5-1 to TRBJ1-3; weak D call: TRBD1 (6 bases). The V end was cut by 4 bases, the J end by 3 bases, with 14 bases between. Germline CDR1 is SGHRS and CDR2 is YFSETQ. This CDR3 is 15 amino acids long. CDR3 sequence (DNA): TGCGCCAGCAGCCCGATGGACAGCATTGGAAACACCATATATTTT. This translates into CASSPMDSIGNTIYF.

V usage is TRBV5-1 and J usage is TRBJ2-3, with TRBD2 identical over 10 bases. The CDR3 covers 17 residues. Germline trimming cut 2 bases from V and 1 base from J; bases unmatched to any gene: 7. Germline loops: CDR1 SGHRS, CDR2 YFSETQ. This CDR3 reads CASSFGSGGTGTDTQYF. The CDR3 nucleotides are TGCGCCAGCAGCTTCGGTAGCGGGGGGACGGGCACAGATACGCAGTATTTT. The full variable domain, its missing parts supplied by reference TRBV5-1 and TRBJ2-3, is KAGVTQTPRYLIKTRGQQVTLSCSPISGHRSVSWYQQTPGQGLQFLFEYFSETQRNKGNFPGRFSGRQFSNSRSEMNVSTLELGDSALYLCASSFGSGGTGTDTQYFGPGTRLTVL.

This clone was picked up a small number of times. CDR3 sequence: CASSEPGGGLSYGYTF. The CDR3 DNA is TGTGCCAGCAGTGAACCCGGGGGGGGGTTATCCTATGGCTACACCTTC. The rearrangement joins TRBV25-1 to TRBJ1-2; D may be TRBD1 (5 bases). The CDR3 has 16 amino acids. Per germline, CDR1 MGHDK and CDR2 SYGVNS. V lost 2 bases and J 4 bases, leaving 17 bases between the germline ends.

The chain employs TRBV9 and TRBJ2-3; the D gene is possibly TRBD2 (5 bases). CDR1 SGDLS and CDR2 YYNGEE come from the germline V gene. This CDR3 contains 16 residues. Trimming removed 2 bases from V and 1 base from J, with 14 bases in between. CDR3 residues: CASSVRVGDGTDTQYF. CDR3 nucleotide sequence: TGTGCCAGCAGCGTGAGGGTAGGAGACGGCACAGATACGCAGTATTTT.

The chain uses TRBV5-1 and TRBJ2-5; D perhaps matches TRBD1 (5 bases). The CDR3 is 14 residues long. Germline V gene data show CDR1 as SGHRS and CDR2 as YFSETQ. V lost 0 bases to trimming and J lost 3 bases, with 9 bases between them. Here the CDR3 DNA reads TGCGCCAGCAGCTTGGCCAGGGAAAAAGAGACCCAGTACTTC. As protein: CASSLAREKETQYF.

The chain carries TRBV19 and TRBJ2-5; tentatively, D is TRBD1 (6 bases). The germline gives CDR1 LNHDA, CDR2 SQIVND (reference sequence). The CDR3 consists of 18 residues. The V gene lost 0 bases and the J gene lost 3 bases, with 20 bases spanning the gap. This chain's CDR3 is CASSIDSLGASGKETQYF. CDR3 DNA: TGTGCCAGTAGTATAGATTCATTGGGGGCTTCGGGTAAAGAGACCCAGTACTTC.